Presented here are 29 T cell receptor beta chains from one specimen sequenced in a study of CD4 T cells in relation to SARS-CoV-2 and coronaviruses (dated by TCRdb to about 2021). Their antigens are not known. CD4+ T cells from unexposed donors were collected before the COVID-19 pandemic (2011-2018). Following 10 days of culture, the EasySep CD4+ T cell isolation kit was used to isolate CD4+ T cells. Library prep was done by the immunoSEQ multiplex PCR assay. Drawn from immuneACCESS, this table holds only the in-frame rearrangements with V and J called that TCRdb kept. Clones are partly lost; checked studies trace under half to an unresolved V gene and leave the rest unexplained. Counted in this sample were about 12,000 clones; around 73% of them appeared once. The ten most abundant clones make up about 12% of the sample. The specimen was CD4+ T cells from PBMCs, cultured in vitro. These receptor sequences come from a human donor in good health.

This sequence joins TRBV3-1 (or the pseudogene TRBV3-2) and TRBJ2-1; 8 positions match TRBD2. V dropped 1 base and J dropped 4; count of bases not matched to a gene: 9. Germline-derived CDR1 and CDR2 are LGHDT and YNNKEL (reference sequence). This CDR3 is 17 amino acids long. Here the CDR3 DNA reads TGTGCCAGCAGCCAAGTAGGAACTAGCGGCACTTACAATGAGCAGTTCTTC. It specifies CASSQVGTSGTYNEQFF.

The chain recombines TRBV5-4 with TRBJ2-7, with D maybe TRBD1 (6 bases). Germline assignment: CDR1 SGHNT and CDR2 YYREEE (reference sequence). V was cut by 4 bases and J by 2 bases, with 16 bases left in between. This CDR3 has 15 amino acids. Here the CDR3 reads CASSASKTGTYEQYF. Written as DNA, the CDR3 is TGTGCCAGCAGCGCCTCAAAAACAGGGACCTACGAGCAGTACTTC.

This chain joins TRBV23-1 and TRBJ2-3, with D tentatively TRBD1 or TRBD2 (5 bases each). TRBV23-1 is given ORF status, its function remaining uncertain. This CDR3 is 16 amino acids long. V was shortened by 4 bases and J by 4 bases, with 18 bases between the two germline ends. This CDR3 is CASSRSWGKLPDTQYF. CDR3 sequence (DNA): TGCGCCAGCAGTCGCAGCTGGGGGAAGCTGCCAGATACGCAGTATTTT.

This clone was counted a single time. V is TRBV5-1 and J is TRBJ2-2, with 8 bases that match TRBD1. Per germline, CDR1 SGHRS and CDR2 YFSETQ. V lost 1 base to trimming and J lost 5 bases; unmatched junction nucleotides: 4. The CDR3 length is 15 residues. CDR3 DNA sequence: TGCGCCAGCAGCTTGCAGGGGGCGAGTACCGGGGAGCTGTTTTTT. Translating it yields CASSLQGASTGELFF.

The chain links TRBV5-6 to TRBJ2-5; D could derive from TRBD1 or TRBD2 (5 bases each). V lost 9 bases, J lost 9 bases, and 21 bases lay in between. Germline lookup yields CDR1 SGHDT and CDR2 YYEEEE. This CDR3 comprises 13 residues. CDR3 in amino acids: CATQKVQVGAQYF. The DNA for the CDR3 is TGTGCCACCCAGAAGGTGCAGGTGGGGGCCCAGTACTTC. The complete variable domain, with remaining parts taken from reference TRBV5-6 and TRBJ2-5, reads DAGVTQSPTHLIKTRGQQVTLRCSPKSGHDTVSWYQQALGQGPQFIFQYYEEEERQRGNFPDRFSGHQFPNYSSELNVNALLLGDSALYLCATQKVQVGAQYFGPGTRLLVL.

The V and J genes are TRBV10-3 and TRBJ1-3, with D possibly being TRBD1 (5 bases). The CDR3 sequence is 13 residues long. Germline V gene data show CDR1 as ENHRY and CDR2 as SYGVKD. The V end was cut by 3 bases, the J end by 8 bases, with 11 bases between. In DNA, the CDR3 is TGTGCCATCAGTGACGGGACGACGGACACCATATATTTT. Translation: CAISDGTTDTIYF.

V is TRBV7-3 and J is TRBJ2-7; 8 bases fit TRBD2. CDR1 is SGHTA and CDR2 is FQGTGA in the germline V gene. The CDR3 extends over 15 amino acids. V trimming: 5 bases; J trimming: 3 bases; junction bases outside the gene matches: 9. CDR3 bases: TGTGCCAGCAGCCTAGGTGTGGGGACTAGCTACGAGCAGTACTTC. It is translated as CASSLGVGTSYEQYF.

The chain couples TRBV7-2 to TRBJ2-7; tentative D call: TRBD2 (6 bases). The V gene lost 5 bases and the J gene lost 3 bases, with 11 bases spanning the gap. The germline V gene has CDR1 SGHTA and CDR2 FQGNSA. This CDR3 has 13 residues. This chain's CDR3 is CASSPGTFYEQYF. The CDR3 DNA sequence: TGTGCCAGCAGCCCCGGGACTTTCTACGAGCAGTACTTC.

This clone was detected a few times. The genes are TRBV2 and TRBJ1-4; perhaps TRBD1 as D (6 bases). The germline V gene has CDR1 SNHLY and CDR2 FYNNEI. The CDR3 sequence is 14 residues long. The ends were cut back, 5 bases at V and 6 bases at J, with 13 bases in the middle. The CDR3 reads CASSQLWTDEKLFF. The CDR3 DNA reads TGTGCCAGCAGTCAACTCTGGACAGATGAAAAACTGTTTTTT. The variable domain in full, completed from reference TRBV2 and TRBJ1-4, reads EPEVTQTPSHQVTQMGQEVILRCVPISNHLYFYWYRQILGQKVEFLVSFYNNEISEKSEIFDDQFSVERPDGSNFTLKIRSTKLEDSAMYFCASSQLWTDEKLFFGSGTQLSVL.

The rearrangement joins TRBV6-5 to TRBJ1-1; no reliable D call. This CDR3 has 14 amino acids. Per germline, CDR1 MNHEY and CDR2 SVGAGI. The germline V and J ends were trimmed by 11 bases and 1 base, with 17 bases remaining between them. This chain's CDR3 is CAATPVWGNTEAFF. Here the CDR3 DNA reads TGTGCCGCCACCCCAGTTTGGGGGAACACTGAAGCTTTCTTT.

CDR3 DNA sequence: TGTGCCAGCAGCTTAGTGGGGGGGGGAACCTCCTACAATGAGCAGTTCTTC. It yields the protein CASSLVGGGTSYNEQFF. The chain uses TRBV7-2 and TRBJ2-1; TRBD2 matches 7 bases. This CDR3 region has 17 residues. Trimming at V came to 1 base and at J to 0 bases, leaving 6 bases not matched to a gene. The germline V gene encodes CDR1 SGHTA and CDR2 FQGNSA.

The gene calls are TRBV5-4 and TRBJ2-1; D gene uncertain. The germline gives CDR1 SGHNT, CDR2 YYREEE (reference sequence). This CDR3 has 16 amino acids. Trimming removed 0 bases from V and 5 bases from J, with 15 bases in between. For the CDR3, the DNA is TGTGCCAGCAGCTTGGAGGACCTTCGGGCCAACAATGAGCAGTTCTTC. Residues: CASSLEDLRANNEQFF.

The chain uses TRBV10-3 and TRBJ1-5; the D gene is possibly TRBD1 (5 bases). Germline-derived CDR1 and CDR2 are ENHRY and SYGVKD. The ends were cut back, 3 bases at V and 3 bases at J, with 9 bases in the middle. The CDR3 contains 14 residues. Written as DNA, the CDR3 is TGTGCCATCAGTGAAGGGGAGAACAATCAGCCCCAGCATTTT. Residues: CAISEGENNQPQHF.

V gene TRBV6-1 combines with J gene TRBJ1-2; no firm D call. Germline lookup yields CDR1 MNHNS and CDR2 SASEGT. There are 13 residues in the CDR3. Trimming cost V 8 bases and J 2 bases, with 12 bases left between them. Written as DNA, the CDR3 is TGTGCCAGCTGTCTCGCTCAAAACTATGGCTACACCTTC. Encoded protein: CASCLAQNYGYTF.

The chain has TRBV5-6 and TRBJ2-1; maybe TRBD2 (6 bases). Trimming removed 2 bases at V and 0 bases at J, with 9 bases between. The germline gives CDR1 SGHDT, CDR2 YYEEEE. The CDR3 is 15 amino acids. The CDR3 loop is CASSFGGSSYNEQFF. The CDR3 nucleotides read TGTGCCAGCAGCTTTGGGGGGAGCTCCTACAATGAGCAGTTCTTC.

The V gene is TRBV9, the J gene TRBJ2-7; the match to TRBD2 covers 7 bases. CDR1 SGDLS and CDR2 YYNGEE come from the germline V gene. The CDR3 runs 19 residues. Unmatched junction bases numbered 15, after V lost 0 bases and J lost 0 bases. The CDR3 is CASSVVWAGVALGSYEQYF. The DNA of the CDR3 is TGTGCCAGCAGCGTAGTTTGGGCGGGGGTCGCTTTAGGCTCCTACGAGCAGTACTTC.

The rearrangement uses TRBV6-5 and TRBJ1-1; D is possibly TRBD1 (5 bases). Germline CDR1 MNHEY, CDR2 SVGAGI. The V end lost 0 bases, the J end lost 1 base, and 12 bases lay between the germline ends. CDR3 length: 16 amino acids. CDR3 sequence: CASSYSSLGRNTEAFF. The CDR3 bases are TGTGCCAGCAGTTACTCGTCCCTGGGGCGGAACACTGAAGCTTTCTTT.

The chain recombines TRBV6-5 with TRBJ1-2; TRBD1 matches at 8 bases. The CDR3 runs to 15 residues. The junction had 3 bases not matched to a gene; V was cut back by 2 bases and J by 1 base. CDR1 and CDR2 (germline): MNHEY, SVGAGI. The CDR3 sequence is CASSYQGAGNYGYTF. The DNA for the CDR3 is TGTGCCAGCAGTTACCAGGGGGCTGGTAACTATGGCTACACCTTC.

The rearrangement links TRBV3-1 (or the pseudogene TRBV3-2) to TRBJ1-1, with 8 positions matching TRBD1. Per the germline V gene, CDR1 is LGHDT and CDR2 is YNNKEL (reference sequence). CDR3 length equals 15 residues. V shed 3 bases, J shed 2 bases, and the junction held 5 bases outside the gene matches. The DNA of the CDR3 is TGTGCCAGCAGCCAGTGGGGACAGGCTAACACTGAAGCTTTCTTT. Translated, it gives CASSQWGQANTEAFF.

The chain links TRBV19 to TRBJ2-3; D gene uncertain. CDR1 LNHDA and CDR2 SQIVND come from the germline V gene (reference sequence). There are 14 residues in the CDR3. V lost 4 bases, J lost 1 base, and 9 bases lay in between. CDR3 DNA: TGTGCCAGTAGTACACACCCTGGCACAGATACGCAGTATTTT. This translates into CASSTHPGTDTQYF. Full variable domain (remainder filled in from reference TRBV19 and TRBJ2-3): DGGITQSPKYLFRKEGQNVTLSCEQNLNHDAMYWYRQDPGQGLRLIYYSQIVNDFQKGDIAEGYSVSREKKESFPLTVTSAQKNPTAFYLCASSTHPGTDTQYFGPGTRLTVL.

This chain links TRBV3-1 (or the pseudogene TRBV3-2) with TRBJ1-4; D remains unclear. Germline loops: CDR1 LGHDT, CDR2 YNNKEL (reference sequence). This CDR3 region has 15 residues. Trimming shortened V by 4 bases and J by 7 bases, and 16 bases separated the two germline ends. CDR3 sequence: CASSRWTSRIEKLFF. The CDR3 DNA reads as TGTGCCAGCAGCCGATGGACGAGCCGTATTGAAAAACTGTTTTTT.

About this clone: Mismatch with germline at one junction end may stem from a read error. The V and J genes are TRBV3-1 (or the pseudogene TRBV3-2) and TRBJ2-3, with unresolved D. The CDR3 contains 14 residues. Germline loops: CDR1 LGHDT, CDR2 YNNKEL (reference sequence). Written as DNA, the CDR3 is TGTGCCAGCAGCAAAGATAGGGCCTGGGGTACGCAGTATTTT. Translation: CASSKDRAWGTQYF.

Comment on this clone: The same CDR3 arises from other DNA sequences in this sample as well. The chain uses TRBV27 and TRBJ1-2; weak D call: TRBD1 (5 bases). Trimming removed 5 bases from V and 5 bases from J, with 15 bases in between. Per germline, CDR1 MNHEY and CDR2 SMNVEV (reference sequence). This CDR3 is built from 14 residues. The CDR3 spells CASSRSGTAYGYTF. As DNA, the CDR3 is TGTGCCAGCAGTCGCTCGGGGACTGCATATGGCTACACCTTC.

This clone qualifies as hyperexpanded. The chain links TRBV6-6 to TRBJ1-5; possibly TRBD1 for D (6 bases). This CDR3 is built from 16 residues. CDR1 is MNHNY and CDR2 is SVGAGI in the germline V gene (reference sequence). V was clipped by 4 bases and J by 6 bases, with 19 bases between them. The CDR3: CASSSSGQIGLQPQHF. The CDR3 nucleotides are TGTGCCAGCAGTTCCTCGGGACAAATTGGACTTCAGCCCCAGCATTTT.

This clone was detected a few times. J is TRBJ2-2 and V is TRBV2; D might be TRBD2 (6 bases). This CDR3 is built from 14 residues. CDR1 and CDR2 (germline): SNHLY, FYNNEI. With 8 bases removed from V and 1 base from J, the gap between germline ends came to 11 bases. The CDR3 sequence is CASFRRGNTGELFF. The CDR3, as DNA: TGTGCCAGCTTCCGGAGGGGGAACACCGGGGAGCTGTTTTTT. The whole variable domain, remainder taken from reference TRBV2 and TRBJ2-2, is EPEVTQTPSHQVTQMGQEVILRCVPISNHLYFYWYRQILGQKVEFLVSFYNNEISEKSEIFDDQFSVERPDGSNFTLKIRSTKLEDSAMYFCASFRRGNTGELFFGEGSRLTVL.

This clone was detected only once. CDR3 amino acids: CASSSNYGYTF. CDR3 DNA sequence: TGTGCCAGCAGCTCGAACTATGGCTACACCTTC. The chain joins TRBV9 to TRBJ1-2; D remains unclear. The CDR3 is 11 amino acids. Trimming cost V 4 bases and J 2 bases, with 3 bases left between them. Germline V gives CDR1 SGDLS, CDR2 YYNGEE.

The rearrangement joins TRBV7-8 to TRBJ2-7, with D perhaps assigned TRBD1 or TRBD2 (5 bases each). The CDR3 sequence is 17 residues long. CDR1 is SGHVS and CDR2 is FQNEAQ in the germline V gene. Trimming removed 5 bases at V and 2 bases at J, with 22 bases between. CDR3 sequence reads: CASSPGGRNRNPYEQYF. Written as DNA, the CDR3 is TGTGCCAGCAGCCCTGGGGGTCGTAACAGGAATCCCTACGAGCAGTACTTC.

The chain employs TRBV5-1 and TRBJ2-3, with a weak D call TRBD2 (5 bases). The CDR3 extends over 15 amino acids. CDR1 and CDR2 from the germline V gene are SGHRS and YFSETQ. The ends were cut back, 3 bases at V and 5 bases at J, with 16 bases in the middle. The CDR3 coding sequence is TGCGCCAGCAGCTCACGGTCCGGGGATGTAGATACGCAGTATTTT. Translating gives CASSSRSGDVDTQYF.

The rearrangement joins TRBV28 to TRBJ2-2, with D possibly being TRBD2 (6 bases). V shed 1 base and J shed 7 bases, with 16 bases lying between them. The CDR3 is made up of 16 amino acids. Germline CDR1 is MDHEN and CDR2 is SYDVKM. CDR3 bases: TGTGCCAGCAGTTTATTGTCCGGGAGATTCAACGGGGAGCTGTTTTTT. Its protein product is CASSLLSGRFNGELFF. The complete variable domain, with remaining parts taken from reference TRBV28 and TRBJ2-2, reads DVKVTQSSRYLVKRTGEKVFLECVQDMDHENMFWYRQDPGLGLRLIYFSYDVKMKEKGDIPEGYSVSREKKERFSLILESASTNQTSMYLCASSLLSGRFNGELFFGEGSRLTVL.